What follows describes a single TCR beta chain. Which antigen it targets is not known. It has no much larger one-base neighbor in the sample; base qualities were not kept. TCRbeta CDR3 regions were amplified from genomic DNA by means of the immunoSEQ Assay, a bias-controlled multiplex PCR. In the source study's methods: Nucleated cell counts per sample were estimated from amplification of reference gene primers within the assay. Sequence reads were collapsed and filtered to measure the absolute abundance of every unique TCRbeta CDR3 rearrangement. For each sample, productive Simpson clonality was calculated as the square root of Simpson's diversity index over productive rearrangements. TCRdb's version of the immuneACCESS table is confined to in-frame rearrangements and falls short of the full clone set. An unresolved V gene accounts for under half of the shortfall where checked; the remainder is of unknown origin. V and J calls and clone size come straight from that table; D and trimming were deduced from the DNA. The sample contains 200,000 to 250,000 clones, around nine tenths of them found a single time. 6.2% of the sample belongs to the ten largest clones.

V gives up 4 bases and J gives up 2 bases, and the segment between their germline ends measures 13 bases. Taken from cysteine to phenylalanine, the CDR3 has 14 residues. Only the CDR3 DNA is retained, 42 bases long and in frame from the first base. The CDR1 and CDR2 encoded by the germline V gene are SGHDT and YYEEEE. This record comes from a study of blood T cell repertoires in COVID-19 (dated by TCRdb to the early 2020s). For the wider study: Collaborator samples came from the United States, Italy and Spain and covered acute and convalescent phases of COVID-19. The prospective study material was composed of cDNA or gDNA derived from T cells, B-cell-depleted T cells, or PBMCs. Subjects who had been exposed to COVID-19, were actively infected with it, or had recovered from it provided the deeply sampled blood TCRbeta repertoires that made up the dataset. The repertoires were released in a freely available public database meant as a resource for research on the immune response to SARS-CoV-2. Samples came from the ongoing ImmuneRACE study (first 160 participants) plus 1,254 subjects from 6 global collaborators. The sample metadata nearly always contained a de-identified subject ID, COVID-19 status, age in years and sex. Where available, HLA class I and class II types were taken from metadata supplied by the sample provider and were not determined by assay-based typing.

Here is what the overall study found, with its caveats: The quantity of clinical and demographic metadata differed by source and by participant and was supplied without curation.

Samples from volunteer blood donors who had recovered from COVID-19 were contributed by a second Seattle source. The collaborating institutions used their own protocols to collect whole blood in K2EDTA tubes. For TCRbeta analysis, collaborators shipped samples in one of three forms: frozen whole blood, isolated PBMCs, or DNA extracted from either of those sample types. The chain uses TRBV5-6 and TRBJ2-7; possibly the D gene is TRBD1, per 5 matching bases. The clonotype originates from a man in his 60s who had recovered from COVID-19. Sequencing used peripheral blood. The CDR3 protein: CASSLLGAAYEQYF. In nucleotides, the sequence is TGTGCCAGCAGCCTGTTAGGGGCCGCCTACGAGCAGTACTTC.